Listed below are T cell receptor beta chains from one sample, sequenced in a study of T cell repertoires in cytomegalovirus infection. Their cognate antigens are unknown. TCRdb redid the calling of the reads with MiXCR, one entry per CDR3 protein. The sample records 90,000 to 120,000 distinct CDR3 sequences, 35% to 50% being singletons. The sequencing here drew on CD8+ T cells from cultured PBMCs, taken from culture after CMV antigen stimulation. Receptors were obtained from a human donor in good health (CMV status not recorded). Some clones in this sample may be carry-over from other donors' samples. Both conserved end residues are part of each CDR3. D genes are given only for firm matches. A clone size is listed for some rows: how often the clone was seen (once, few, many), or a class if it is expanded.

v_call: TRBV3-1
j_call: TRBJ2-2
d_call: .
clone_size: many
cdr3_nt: TGTGCCAGCAGCCAATTCAACCAGGACCAATTCACCGGGGAGCTGTTTTTT
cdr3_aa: CASSQFNQDQFTGELFF

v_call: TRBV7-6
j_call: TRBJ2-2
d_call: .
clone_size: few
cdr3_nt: TGTGCCAGCAGCTTAGTTAGGGGGGACCAGAACACCGGGGAGCTGTTTTTT
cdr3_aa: CASSLVRGDQNTGELFF

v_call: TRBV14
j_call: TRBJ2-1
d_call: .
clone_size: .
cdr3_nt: TGTGCCAGCAGCCAAGAAGCGCACCCCGGTTCGGACAATGAGCAGTTCTTC
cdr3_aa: CASSQEAHPGSDNEQFF

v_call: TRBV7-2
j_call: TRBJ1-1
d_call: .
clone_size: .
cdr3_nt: TGTGCCAGCAGCCTAAACGGGGCGAACACTGAAGCTTTCTTT
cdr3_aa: CASSLNGANTEAFF

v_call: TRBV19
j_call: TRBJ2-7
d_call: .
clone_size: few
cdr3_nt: TGTGCCAGTAGTATCGTTGGGGGCGGCGAGCAGTACTTC
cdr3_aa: CASSIVGGGEQYF

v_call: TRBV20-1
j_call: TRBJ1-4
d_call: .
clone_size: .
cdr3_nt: TGCAGTGCAAGGATTCCAACTAATGAAAAACTGTTTTTT
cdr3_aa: CSARIPTNEKLFF

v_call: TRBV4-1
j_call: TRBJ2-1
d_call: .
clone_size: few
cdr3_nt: TGCGCCAGCAGCCAAGAATCCGCCTGGAATGAGCAGTTCTTC
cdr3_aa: CASSQESAWNEQFF

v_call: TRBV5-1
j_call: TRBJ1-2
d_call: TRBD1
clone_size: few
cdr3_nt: TGCGCCAGCAGCCCCTGGCAGGGGGACTTTGGCTACACCTTC
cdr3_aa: CASSPWQGDFGYTF

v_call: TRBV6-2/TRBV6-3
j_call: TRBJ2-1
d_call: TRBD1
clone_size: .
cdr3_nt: TGTGCCAGCAGTTACCGGAGGACAGGGGCGCTTCACAATGAGCAGTTCTTC
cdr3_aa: CASSYRRTGALHNEQFF

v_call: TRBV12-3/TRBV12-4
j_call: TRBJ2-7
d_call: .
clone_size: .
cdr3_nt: TGTGCCAGCGGAACAGGGCTGGGGTTGGGCGAGCAGTACTTC
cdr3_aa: CASGTGLGLGEQYF

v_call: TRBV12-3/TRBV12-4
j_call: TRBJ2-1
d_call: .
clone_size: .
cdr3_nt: TGTGCCAGCAGTTTACTAGTTAGGGATGAGCAGTTCTTC
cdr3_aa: CASSLLVRDEQFF

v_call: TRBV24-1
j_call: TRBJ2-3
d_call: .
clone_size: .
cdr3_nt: TGTGCCACCAGTGCCACGGACCCAGGGATCCCTTGGGATACGCAGTATTTT
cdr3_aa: CATSATDPGIPWDTQYF

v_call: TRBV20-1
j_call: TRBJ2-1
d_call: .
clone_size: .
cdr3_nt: TGCAGTGCCCTTAGCCGGGGCCGAATAAATAATGAGCAGTTCTTC
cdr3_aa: CSALSRGRINNEQFF

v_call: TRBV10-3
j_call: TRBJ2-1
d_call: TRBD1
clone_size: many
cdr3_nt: TGTGCCATCAGTGAGGGAGCCGGGACAGGGGGAGATGAGCAGTTCTTC
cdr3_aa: CAISEGAGTGGDEQFF

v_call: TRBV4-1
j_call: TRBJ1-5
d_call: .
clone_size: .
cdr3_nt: TGCGCCAGCACCATGGACCGTTCGCAGCAGCCCCAGCATTTT
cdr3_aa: CASTMDRSQQPQHF

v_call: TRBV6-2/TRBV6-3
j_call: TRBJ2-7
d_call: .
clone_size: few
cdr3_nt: TGTGCCAGCAGTTTCTTGGGTACGGACTCCTACGAGCAGTACTTC
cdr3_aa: CASSFLGTDSYEQYF

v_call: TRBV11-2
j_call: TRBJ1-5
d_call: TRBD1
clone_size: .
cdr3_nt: TGTGCCAGCAGCTGGGGACAGGGAAACGATCAGCCCCAGCATTTT
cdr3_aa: CASSWGQGNDQPQHF

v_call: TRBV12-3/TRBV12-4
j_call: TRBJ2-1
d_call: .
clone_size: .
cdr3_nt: TGTGCCAGCAGTTCCCCCTTGGACTTCAGCTCCTACAATGAGCAGTTCTTC
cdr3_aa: CASSSPLDFSSYNEQFF

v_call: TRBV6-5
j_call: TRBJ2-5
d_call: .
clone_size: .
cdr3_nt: TGTGCCAGCAGTTACTCCGGGAGCGCGAGAGAGACCCAGTACTTC
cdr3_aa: CASSYSGSARETQYF

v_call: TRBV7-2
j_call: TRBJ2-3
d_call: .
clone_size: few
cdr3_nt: TGTGCCAGCAGCAAGGACGGGACTTATTTGAGCACAGATACGCAGTATTTT
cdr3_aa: CASSKDGTYLSTDTQYF

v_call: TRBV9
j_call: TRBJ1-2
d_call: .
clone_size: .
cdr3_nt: TGTGCCAGCCATCCGGCGGTCTATGGCTACACCTTC
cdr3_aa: CASHPAVYGYTF

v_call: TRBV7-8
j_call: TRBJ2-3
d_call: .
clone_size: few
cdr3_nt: TGTGCCAGCAGCGGTAGCGGTACTAGCACAGATACGCAGTATTTT
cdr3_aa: CASSGSGTSTDTQYF

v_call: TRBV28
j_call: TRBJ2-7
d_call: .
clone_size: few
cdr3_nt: TGTGCCAGCAGTCAGATAACTTCAACCTACGAGCAGTACTTC
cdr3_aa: CASSQITSTYEQYF

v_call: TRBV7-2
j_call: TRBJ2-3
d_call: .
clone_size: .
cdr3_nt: TGTGCCAGCAGCTTAGGCGGCTTCACAGATACGCAGTATTTT
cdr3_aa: CASSLGGFTDTQYF

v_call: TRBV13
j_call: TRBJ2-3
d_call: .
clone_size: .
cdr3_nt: TGTGCCAGCAGCATATTTCCCCTTAGCACAGATACGCAGTATTTT
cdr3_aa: CASSIFPLSTDTQYF

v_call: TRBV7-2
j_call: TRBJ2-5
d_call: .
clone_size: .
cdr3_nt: TGTGCCAGCAGCTTAGGACCGAGCCAAGAGACCCAGTACTTC
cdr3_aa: CASSLGPSQETQYF

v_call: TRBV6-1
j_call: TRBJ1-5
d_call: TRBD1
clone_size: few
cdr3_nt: TGTGCCAGCAGTGAAGGGGGACAGGGTAGTCAGCCCCAGCATTTT
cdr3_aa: CASSEGGQGSQPQHF

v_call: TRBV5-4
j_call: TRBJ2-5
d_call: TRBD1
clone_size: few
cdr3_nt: TGTGCCAGCAGCTGGGGACCAGGACAGGGGGCCGTAAGGGTTCGAGAGACCCAGTACTTC
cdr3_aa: CASSWGPGQGAVRVRETQYF

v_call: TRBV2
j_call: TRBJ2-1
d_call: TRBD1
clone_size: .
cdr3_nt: TGTGCCAGCAGGCGGACAGGCGACAATGAGCAGTTCTTC
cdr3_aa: CASRRTGDNEQFF

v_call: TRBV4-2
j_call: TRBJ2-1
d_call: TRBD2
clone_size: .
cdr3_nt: TGTGCCAGCAGCCAGTCTTCCATAGCGGGGGGTACGGGTGAGCAGTTCTTC
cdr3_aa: CASSQSSIAGGTGEQFF

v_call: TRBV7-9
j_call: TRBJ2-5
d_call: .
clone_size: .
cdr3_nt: TGTGCCAGCAGCTTAGCTGGTGCGACAGTAAGCCAAGAGACCCAGTACTTC
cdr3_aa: CASSLAGATVSQETQYF

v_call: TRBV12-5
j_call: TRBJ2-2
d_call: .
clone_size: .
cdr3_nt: TGTGCTAGTGGTTTGGTAGAAGGGCCAGCCGGGGAGCTGTTTTTT
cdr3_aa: CASGLVEGPAGELFF

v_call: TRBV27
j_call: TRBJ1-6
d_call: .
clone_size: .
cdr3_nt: TGTGCCAGCAGCCTTGGGGGTTATTCACCCCTCCACTTT
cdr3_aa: CASSLGGYSPLHF

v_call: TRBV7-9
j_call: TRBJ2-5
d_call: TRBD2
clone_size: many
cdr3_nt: TGTGCCAGCAGCCCCCCGACTAGCGGGGAGCGAGAGACCCAGTACTTC
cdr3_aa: CASSPPTSGERETQYF

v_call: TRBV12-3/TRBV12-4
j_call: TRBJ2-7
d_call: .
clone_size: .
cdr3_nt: TGTGCCAGCACCAATGGCATCCCCTACGAGCAGTACTTC
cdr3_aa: CASTNGIPYEQYF

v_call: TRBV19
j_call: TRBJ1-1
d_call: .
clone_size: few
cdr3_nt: TGTGCCAGTAGTTTCTCCCTGAACACTGAAGCTTTCTTT
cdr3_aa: CASSFSLNTEAFF

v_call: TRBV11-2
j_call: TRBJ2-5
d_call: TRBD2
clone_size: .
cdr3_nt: TGTGCCAGCAGCTACTGGGGAGCGGGGGGAACCCTAGGGACCCAGTACTTC
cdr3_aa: CASSYWGAGGTLGTQYF

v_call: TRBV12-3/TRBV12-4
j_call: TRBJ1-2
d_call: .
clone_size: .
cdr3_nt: TGTGCCAGTTCCCCTCGAGGGGGTGGGGTTTATGGCTACACCTTC
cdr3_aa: CASSPRGGGVYGYTF

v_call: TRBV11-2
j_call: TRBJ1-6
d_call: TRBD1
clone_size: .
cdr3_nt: TGTGCCAGCAGTCAAACCTCCGGGACAGGGGTTTCACCCCTCCACTTT
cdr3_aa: CASSQTSGTGVSPLHF

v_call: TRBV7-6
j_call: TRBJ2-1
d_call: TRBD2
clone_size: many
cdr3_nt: TGTGCCAGCAGCCCCGGGACTAGCGGATACAATGAGCAGTTCTTC
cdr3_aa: CASSPGTSGYNEQFF

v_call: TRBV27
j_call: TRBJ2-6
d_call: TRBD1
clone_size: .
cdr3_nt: TGTGCCAGCAGTTCAGCCGGGACAGGGCGACCCGGGGCCAACGTCCTGACTTTC
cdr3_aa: CASSSAGTGRPGANVLTF

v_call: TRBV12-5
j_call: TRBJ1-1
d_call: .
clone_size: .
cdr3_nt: TGTGCTAGTGGTCTAACCGTTCAGGACACTGAAGCTTTCTTT
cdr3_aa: CASGLTVQDTEAFF

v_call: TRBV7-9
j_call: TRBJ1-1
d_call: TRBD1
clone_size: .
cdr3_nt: TGTGCCAGCAGCCAGAGGGACAGGTACGCTGAAGCTTTCTTT
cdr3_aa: CASSQRDRYAEAFF

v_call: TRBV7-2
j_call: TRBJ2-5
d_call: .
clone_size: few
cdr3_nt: TGTGCCAGCAGCTCCCGACCGAACCAAGAGACCCAGTACTTC
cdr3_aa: CASSSRPNQETQYF

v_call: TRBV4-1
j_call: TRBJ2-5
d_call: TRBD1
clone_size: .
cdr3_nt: TGCGCCAGCAGCCAACGGCTGGACAGGGGAGGCGAGACCCAGTACTTC
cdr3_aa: CASSQRLDRGGETQYF

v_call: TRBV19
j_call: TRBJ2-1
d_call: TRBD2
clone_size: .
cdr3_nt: TGTGCCAGTAGCTCCGGGGGGTCCTACAATGAGCAGTTCTTC
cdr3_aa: CASSSGGSYNEQFF

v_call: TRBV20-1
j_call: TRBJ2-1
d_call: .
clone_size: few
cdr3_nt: TGCAGTTTCACGGCCTGGAGCTCCTACAATGAGCAGTTCTTC
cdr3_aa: CSFTAWSSYNEQFF

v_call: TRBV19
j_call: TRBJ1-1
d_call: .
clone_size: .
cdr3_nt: TGTGCCAGTACCCCGTATTCAGGGGCGGACACTGAAGCTTTCTTT
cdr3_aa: CASTPYSGADTEAFF

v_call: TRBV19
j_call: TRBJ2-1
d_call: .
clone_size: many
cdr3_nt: TGTGCCAGTAGTACCACTGGACAGTACAATGAGCAGTTCTTC
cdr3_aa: CASSTTGQYNEQFF

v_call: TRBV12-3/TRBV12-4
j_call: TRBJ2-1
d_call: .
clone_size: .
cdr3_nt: TGTGCCAGCAGTTATAAGGGGGGGGCCCACAATGAGCAGTTCTTC
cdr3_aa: CASSYKGGAHNEQFF

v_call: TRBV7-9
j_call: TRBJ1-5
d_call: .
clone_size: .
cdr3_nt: TGTGCCAGCAGCTTAGGGGGACCGTTTAGCAATCAGCCCCAGCATTTT
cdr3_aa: CASSLGGPFSNQPQHF

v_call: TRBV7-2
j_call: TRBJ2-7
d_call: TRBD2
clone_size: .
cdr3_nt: TGTGCCAGCAGCCCGCGTCCAGCGGGAAGATACGAGCAGTACTTC
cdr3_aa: CASSPRPAGRYEQYF

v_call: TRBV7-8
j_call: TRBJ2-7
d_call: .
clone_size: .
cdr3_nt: TGTGCCAGCAGCCGAGACTTGGGGAGCTCCTACGAGCAGTACTTC
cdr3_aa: CASSRDLGSSYEQYF

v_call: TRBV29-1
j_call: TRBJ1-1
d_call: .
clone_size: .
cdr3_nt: TGCAGCGTTTTGAGGGGAGGGACTGAAGCTTTCTTT
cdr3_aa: CSVLRGGTEAFF

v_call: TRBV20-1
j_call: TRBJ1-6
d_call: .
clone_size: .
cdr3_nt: TGCAGTGCAAGGATAAAAAGCTCCTATAATTCACCCCTCCACTTT
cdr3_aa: CSARIKSSYNSPLHF

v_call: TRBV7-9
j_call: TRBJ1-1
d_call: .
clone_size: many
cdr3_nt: TGTGCCAGCAGGATTAACAGGGAAGACACTGAAGCTTTCTTT
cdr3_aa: CASRINREDTEAFF

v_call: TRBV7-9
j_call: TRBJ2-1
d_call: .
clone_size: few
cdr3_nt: TGTGCCAGCAGCTTATTAGTAGTGAGCAATGAGCAGTTCTTC
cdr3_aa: CASSLLVVSNEQFF

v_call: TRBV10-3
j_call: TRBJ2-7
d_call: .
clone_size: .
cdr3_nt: TGTGCCATCCGGACCCCTTCGGGCGAGCAGTACTTC
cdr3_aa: CAIRTPSGEQYF

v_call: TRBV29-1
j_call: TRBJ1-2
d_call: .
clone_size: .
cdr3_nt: TGCAGCGTTCTAGTACTGGATGGCTACACCTTC
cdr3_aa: CSVLVLDGYTF